This T cell receptor (beta chain) is from a study of T-cell reconstitution after alpha-beta-depleted transplantation in children listed by TCRdb under 2016. As for the study more broadly: T-cell immune reconstitution after TCRalphabeta/CD19-depleted allogeneic hematopoietic cell transplantation in children was quantitatively tracked in the study by means of TCR repertoire profiling.

Ends trimmed: V by 4 bases, J by 7 bases; bases unmatched to a gene: 7. Reading from cysteine to phenylalanine, the CDR3 counts 14 amino acids. Only the CDR3 portion is preserved as DNA: 42 bases, with reading frame beginning at the first base. CDR1 and CDR2 (MNHEY, SMNVEV) derive from the germline V gene (reference sequence). This clonotype was counted between two and nine times. Its recognized antigen is unknown. No base qualities exist here, and no much larger clone lies one base off it. The library was generated by PCR. Instrument on record: Illumina HiSeq 2500. TCR libraries were prepared with molecular barcoding, using unique molecular identifiers to normalize TCRbeta repertoire quantification. Starting from the raw public reads, TCRdb applied fastp trimming at Q25, assembled clones with MiXCR and retained in-frame beta chains. Under each unique CDR3 protein, matching rows form one entry showing the most common genes and DNA. The table for this sample lists some 500,000 distinct CDR3 sequences; approximately 16% of them were counted only once. The top ten clonotypes cover 2.5% to 4% of the sample.

Recombination connected TRBV27 to TRBJ2-1; 7 nucleotides in the junction match TRBD1. The TCR comes from a human donor who donated a stem cell graft to a child with acute lymphoblastic leukemia. Material: PBMCs from the stem cell graft donor, obtained from the stem cell graft. This receptor carries the CDR3 CASSWTGGENEQFF. The bases read TGTGCCAGCAGTTGGACAGGTGGGGAAAATGAGCAGTTCTTC.